The T cell receptor beta chain described here comes from a study of PD-1 blockade in classical Hodgkin lymphoma. General study results and limits: Why the repertoires differ is still unclear, perhaps disease activity or prior therapy. The CD4+ diversity rise by C4D1 was clearest in complete responders. Reports indicated that newly diagnosed patients had lower baseline TCR diversity than healthy donors did.

Noted time point: cycle 4 day 1 (C4D1), after 5 to 7 weeks of nivolumab. Brentuximab vedotin exposure varied, and every patient relapsed after autologous stem cell transplantation. When best responses were assessed, they were complete response, partial response or progressive disease. Clones were sequenced by immunoSEQ multiplex PCR, and TCRdb holds only the in-frame ones, with some missing. The sample gives over 15,000 clones, 60% to 75% of which show up once; about 7.2% is in the top ten. Notes on this clone: Its antigen is currently unknown.

CDR1 is SNHLY and CDR2 is FYNNEI in the germline V gene. This CDR3 spans 12 amino acids. V dropped 7 bases and J dropped 6; count of bases not matched to a gene: 4. This sequence joins TRBV2 and TRBJ2-7; 9 positions match TRBD1. The receptor's source is a human donor with classical Hodgkin lymphoma. The sample was peripheral blood mononuclear cells (PBMCs), taken before the fourth cycle of nivolumab. The CDR3 loop is CASKGTGREQYF. As DNA, the CDR3 is TGTGCCAGCAAAGGGACAGGGCGCGAGCAGTACTTC. The full variable domain, rest sourced from reference TRBV2 and TRBJ2-7, is EPEVTQTPSHQVTQMGQEVILRCVPISNHLYFYWYRQILGQKVEFLVSFYNNEISEKSEIFDDQFSVERPDGSNFTLKIRSTKLEDSAMYFCASKGTGREQYFGPGTRLTVT.